This paragraph covers one T cell receptor (beta chain) sequence. Its specificity is unknown. Profiled with immunoSEQ multiplex PCR; TCRdb holds only in-frame clones, not every one. The sample shows more than 100,000 clones, about 85% of them seen only once. The sample belongs to a study of T cell responses to AZD1222 COVID-19 vaccine. Study-wide background: Second-dose intervals of approximately 4 or approximately 12 weeks were pooled.

Study outcomes and limitations: Reports indicate that nearly half of spike-specific TCRs are directed at unmutated variant regions. At baseline, seropositivity was found in only five or six AZD1222 recipients.

The V end was cut by 8 bases, the J end by 4 bases, with 6 bases between. CDR1 and CDR2 from the germline V gene are MDHEN and SYDVKM. The CDR3 is 11 residues long. The J gene is TRBJ2-1, the V gene TRBV28, with D uncertain. The sequence derives from an adult in good health. This sample comprised peripheral blood, obtained on day 0 of AZD1222 vaccination. The CDR3 spells CASSGYNEQFF. CDR3 DNA sequence: TGTGCCAGCTCCGGATACAATGAGCAGTTCTTC.